The entry that follows covers one TCR beta chain sequence. Sequencing used immunoSEQ multiplex PCR; TCRdb keeps in-frame clones, though not all of them. The sample consists of 490,000 or so clones, approximately 86% of them appearing once. This specimen belongs to a study of blood T cell repertoires in COVID-19. Across the whole study: Specimens from acute and convalescent COVID-19 originated in the United States, Italy and Spain. PBMCs, B-cell-depleted T cells, or T cells provided the cDNA or gDNA that made up the material.

The CDR3 extends over 16 amino acids. The J segment lost 0 bases and the V segment lost 4 bases, leaving 5 bases of the junction unmatched. Germline lookup yields CDR1 LGHDT and CDR2 YNNKEL (reference sequence). Participants had their cohort set by participant-reported clinical history. Symptom resolution, clearance, or two negative PCRs marked donors in Cohort 3 as recovered. The chain uses TRBV3-1 (or the pseudogene TRBV3-2) and TRBJ1-1, with 10 bases that match TRBD1. The sample taken for sequencing was PBMCs or T cells enriched from blood (not recorded which). The TCR comes from a woman in her fifties or sixties who had recovered from COVID-19. For the CDR3, the DNA is TGTGCCAGCAGCCCCCGGGACAGGGGAGTGAACACTGAAGCTTTCTTT. It translates to CASSPRDRGVNTEAFF.